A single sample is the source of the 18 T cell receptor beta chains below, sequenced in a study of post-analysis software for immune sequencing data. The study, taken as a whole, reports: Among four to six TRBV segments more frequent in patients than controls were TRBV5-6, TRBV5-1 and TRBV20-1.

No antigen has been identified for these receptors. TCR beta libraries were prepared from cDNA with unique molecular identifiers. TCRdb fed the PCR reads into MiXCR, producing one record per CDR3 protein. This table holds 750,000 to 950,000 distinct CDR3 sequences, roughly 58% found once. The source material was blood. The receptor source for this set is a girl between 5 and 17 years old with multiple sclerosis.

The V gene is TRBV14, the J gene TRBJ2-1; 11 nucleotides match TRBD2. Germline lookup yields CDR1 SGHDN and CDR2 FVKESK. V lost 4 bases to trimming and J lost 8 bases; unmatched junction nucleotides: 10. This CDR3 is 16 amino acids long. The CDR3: CASSPIAGGEIYEQFF. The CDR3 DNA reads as TGTGCCAGCAGCCCGATAGCGGGGGGGGAAATTTATGAGCAGTTCTTC.

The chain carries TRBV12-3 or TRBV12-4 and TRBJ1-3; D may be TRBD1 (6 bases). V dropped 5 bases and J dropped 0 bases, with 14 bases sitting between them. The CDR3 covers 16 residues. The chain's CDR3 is CASSPNRALSGNTIYF. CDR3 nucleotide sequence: TGTGCCAGCAGTCCCAACAGGGCCCTCTCTGGAAACACCATATATTTT.

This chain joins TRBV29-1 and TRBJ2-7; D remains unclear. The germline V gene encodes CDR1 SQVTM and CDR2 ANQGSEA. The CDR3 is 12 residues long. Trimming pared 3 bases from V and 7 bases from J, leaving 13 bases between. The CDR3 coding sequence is TGCAGCGTTGATCAGCCGTTTGGGGAGCAGTACTTC. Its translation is CSVDQPFGEQYF.

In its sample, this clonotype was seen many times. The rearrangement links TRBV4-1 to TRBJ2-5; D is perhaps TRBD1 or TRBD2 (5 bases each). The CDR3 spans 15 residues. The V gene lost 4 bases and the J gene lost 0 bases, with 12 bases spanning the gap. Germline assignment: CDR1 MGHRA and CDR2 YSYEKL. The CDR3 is CASSPQRGYQETQYF. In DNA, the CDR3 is TGCGCCAGCAGCCCTCAGAGGGGTTACCAAGAGACCCAGTACTTC.

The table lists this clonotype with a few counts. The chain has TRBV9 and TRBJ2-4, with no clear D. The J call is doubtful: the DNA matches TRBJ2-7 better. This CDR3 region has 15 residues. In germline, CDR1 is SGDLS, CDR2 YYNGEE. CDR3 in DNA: TGTGCCAGCAGCGTAGAAGCGACGGCTTCCTACGAGCAGTACTTC. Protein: CASSVEATASYEQYF.

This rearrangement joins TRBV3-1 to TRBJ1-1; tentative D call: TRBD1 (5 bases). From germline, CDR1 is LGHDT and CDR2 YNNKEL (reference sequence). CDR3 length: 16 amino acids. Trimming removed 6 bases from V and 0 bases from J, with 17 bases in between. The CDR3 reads CASRENRQTLNTEAFF. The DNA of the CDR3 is TGTGCCAGCAGAGAAAATAGACAGACCTTGAACACTGAAGCTTTCTTT.

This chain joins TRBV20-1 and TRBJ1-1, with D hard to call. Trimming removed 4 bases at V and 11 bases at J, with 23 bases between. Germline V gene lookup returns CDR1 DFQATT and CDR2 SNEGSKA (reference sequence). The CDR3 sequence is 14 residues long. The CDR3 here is CSATTTKRVYRAFF. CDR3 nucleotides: TGCAGTGCTACTACGACAAAAAGGGTTTATCGGGCTTTCTTT.

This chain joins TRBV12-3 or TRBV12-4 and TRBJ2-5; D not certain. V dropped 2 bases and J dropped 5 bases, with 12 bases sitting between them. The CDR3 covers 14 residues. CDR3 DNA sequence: TGTGCCAGCAGTTTATCAAAAATCGGGGAGACCCAGTACTTC. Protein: CASSLSKIGETQYF.

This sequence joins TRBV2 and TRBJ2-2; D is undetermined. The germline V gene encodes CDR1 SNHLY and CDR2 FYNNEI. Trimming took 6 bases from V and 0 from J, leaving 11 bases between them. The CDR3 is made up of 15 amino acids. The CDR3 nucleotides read TGTGCCAGCAGACGAGACCGCTCGAACACCGGGGAGCTGTTTTTT. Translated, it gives CASRRDRSNTGELFF.

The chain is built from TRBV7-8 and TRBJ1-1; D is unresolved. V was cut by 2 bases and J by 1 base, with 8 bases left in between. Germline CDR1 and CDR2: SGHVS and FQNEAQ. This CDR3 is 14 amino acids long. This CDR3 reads CASSLLMGNTEAFF. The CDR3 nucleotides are TGTGCCAGCAGCTTATTGATGGGGAACACTGAAGCTTTCTTT. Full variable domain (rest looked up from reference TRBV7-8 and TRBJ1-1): GAGVSQSPRYKVAKRGQDVALRCDPISGHVSLFWYQQALGQGPEFLTYFQNEAQLDKSGLPSDRFFAERPEGSVSTLKIQRTQQEDSAVYLCASSLLMGNTEAFFGQGTRLTVV.

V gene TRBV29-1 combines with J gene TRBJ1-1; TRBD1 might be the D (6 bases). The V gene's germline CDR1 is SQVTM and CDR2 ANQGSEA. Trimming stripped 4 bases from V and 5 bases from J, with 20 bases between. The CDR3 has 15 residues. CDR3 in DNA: TGCAGCGTTGTCGGACAGCAGGGCCAGGGAACTGAAGCTTTCTTT. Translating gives CSVVGQQGQGTEAFF. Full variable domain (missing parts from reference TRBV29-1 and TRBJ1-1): SAVISQKPSRDICQRGTSLTIQCQVDSQVTMMFWYRQQPGQSLTLIATANQGSEATYESGFVIDKFPISRPNLTFSTLTVSNMSPEDSSIYLCSVVGQQGQGTEAFFGQGTRLTVV.

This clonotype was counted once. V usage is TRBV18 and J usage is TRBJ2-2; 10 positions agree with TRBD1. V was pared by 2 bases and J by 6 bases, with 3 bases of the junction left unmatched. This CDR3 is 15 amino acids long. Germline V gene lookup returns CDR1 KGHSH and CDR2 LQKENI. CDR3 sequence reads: CASSPWTGGAGELFF. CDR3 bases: TGTGCCAGCTCACCATGGACAGGGGGTGCCGGGGAGCTGTTTTTT.

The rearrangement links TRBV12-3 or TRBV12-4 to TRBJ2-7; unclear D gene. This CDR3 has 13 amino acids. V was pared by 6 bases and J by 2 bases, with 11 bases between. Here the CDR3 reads CASRTGLAYEQYF. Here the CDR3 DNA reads TGTGCCAGCAGAACTGGATTAGCCTACGAGCAGTACTTC.

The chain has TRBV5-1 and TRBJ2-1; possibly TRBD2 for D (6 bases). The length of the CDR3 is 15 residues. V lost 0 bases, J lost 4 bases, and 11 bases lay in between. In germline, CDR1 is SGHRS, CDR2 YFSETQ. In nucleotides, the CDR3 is TGCGCCAGCAGCTTGGCTCCGGAGGGATACAATGAGCAGTTCTTC. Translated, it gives CASSLAPEGYNEQFF.

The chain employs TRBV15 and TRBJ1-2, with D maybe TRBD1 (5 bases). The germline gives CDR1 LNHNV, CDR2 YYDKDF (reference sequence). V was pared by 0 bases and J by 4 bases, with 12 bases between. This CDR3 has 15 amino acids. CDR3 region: CATSRDPAGTYGYTF. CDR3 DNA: TGTGCCACCAGCAGAGATCCTGCAGGGACCTATGGCTACACCTTC.

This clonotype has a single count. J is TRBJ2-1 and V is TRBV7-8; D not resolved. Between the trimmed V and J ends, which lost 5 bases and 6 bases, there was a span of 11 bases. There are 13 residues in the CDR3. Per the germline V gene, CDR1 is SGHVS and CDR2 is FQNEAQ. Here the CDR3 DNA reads TGTGCCAGCAGCCGCTCAGCCCCCAATGAGCAGTTCTTC. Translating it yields CASSRSAPNEQFF.

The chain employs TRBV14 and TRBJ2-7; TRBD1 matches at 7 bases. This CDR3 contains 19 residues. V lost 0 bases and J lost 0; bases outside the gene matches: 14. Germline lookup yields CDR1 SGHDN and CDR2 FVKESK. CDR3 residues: CASSQDWVLQGISSYEQYF. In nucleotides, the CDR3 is TGTGCCAGCAGCCAAGATTGGGTGTTACAGGGGATAAGCTCCTACGAGCAGTACTTC.

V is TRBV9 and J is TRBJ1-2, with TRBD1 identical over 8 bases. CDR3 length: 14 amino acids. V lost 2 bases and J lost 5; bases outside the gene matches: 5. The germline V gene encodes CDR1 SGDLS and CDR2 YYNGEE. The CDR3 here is CASSVLDRVYGYTF. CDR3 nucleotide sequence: TGTGCCAGCAGCGTTCTGGACAGGGTTTATGGCTACACCTTC.